A selection of T cell receptor beta chains follows, all from one sample in a study of T cells in Graves' hyperthyroidism and ophthalmopathy. TCRdb recomputed calls from the multiplex PCR reads with MiXCR, one row per CDR3 protein. The sample has approximately 360,000 distinct CDR3 sequences; roughly 25% are singletons. The specimen sequenced was blood. All receptors derive from a man in his fifties or sixties with Graves' hyperthyroidism. CDR3s include the opening cysteine and the closing phenylalanine or tryptophan. The D gene is left open where the match is weak. The listing skips clone size in some rows; elsewhere it reads once, few, many or a size class.

CASSLERDSSYEQYF TGTGCCAGCAGTCTTGAACGGGACAGTTCCTACGAGCAGTACTTC TRBD1 TRBJ2-7 TRBV28 many
CASTPWGGSNNEQFF TGTGCCAGCACCCCCTGGGGTGGGTCCAACAATGAGCAGTTCTTC NA TRBJ2-1 TRBV2 few
CSARAPGLAGLKYF TGCAGTGCTAGAGCTCCGGGACTAGCGGGACTCAAGTACTTC TRBD2 TRBJ2-5 TRBV20-1 few
CASSLAGGDTIEQYF TGCGCCAGCAGCTTGGCAGGGGGCGACACGATAGAGCAGTACTTC TRBD1 TRBJ2-7 TRBV5-1 few
CSAGDRYTDTQYF TGCAGTGCTGGGGACCGCTACACAGATACGCAGTATTTT NA TRBJ2-3 TRBV20-1 few
CASSLRGTERQGYNEQFF TGTGCCAGCAGCTTAAGGGGGACGGAGCGTCAAGGGTACAATGAGCAGTTCTTC NA TRBJ2-1 TRBV7-3 NA
CASIGGGNTEAFF TGTGCCAGCATCGGGGGGGGGAACACTGAAGCTTTCTTT NA TRBJ1-1 TRBV2 NA
CASSGGTGGSAPLHF TGTGCCAGCAGTGGGGGGACAGGGGGCAGCGCACCCCTCCACTTT TRBD1 TRBJ1-6 TRBV6-1 many
CASSLLSGNPTYGYTF TGTGCCAGCAGTTTATTATCAGGAAATCCAACCTATGGCTACACCTTC NA TRBJ1-2 TRBV27 NA
CASKTGTGAQETQYF TGTGCCAGCAAAACCGGGACAGGGGCACAAGAGACCCAGTACTTC TRBD1 TRBJ2-5 TRBV2 NA
CASSFRTPGDTQYF TGTGCCAGCAGTTTTCGGACACCGGGGGATACGCAGTATTTT NA TRBJ2-3 TRBV27 few
CASSLGPANTEAFF TGCGCCAGCAGCTTGGGACCAGCGAACACTGAAGCTTTCTTT NA TRBJ1-1 TRBV5-1 few
CASSPRQRETDTQYF TGTGCCAGTAGTCCCCGGCAGCGGGAGACAGATACGCAGTATTTT TRBD2 TRBJ2-3 TRBV19 few
CASIRGAPTEAFF TGTGCCAGCATTAGAGGGGCACCCACTGAAGCTTTCTTT NA TRBJ1-1 TRBV28 many
CASSLMYGETQYF TGTGCCAGCAGTTTAATGTACGGAGAGACCCAGTACTTC NA TRBJ2-5 TRBV27 NA
CASSIKGQGAEETQYF TGTGCCAGCAGCATCAAAGGACAGGGGGCGGAAGAGACCCAGTACTTC TRBD1 TRBJ2-5 TRBV9 NA
CSAQGGTSYNEQFF TGCAGTGCTCAGGGGGGGACTAGTTACAATGAGCAGTTCTTC NA TRBJ2-1 TRBV20-1 NA
CSARAGERYEQYF TGCAGTGCTAGAGCGGGAGAGCGGTACGAGCAGTACTTC NA TRBJ2-7 TRBV20-1 few
CASSYPGIGGRPNYGYTF TGTGCCAGCAGTTACCCCGGGATAGGGGGAAGGCCTAACTATGGCTACACCTTC NA TRBJ1-2 TRBV6-5 NA
CASGQGRNQPQHF TGTGCCAGCGGACAGGGGCGCAATCAGCCCCAGCATTTT TRBD1 TRBJ1-5 TRBV2 NA
CAISQGPNEQYF TGTGCCATCTCACAGGGGCCGAACGAGCAGTACTTC TRBD1 TRBJ2-7 TRBV3-1 NA
CASSLGLAGELNEQFF TGCGCCAGCAGCTTAGGCCTAGCGGGCGAGCTCAATGAGCAGTTCTTC TRBD2 TRBJ2-1 TRBV5-1 many
CASSIELAASYEQYF TGTGCCAGTAGTATAGAATTAGCAGCGTCCTACGAGCAGTACTTC NA TRBJ2-7 TRBV19 NA
CASKGEREGYNEQFF TGTGCCAGCAAGGGTGAGCGGGAGGGTTACAATGAGCAGTTCTTC TRBD2 TRBJ2-1 TRBV6-1 NA
CASSSHWEETQYF TGTGCCAGCAGTTCCCATTGGGAGGAGACCCAGTACTTC NA TRBJ2-5 TRBV6-2/TRBV6-3 many
CASSIVGGVTEAFF TGTGCCAGTAGTATAGTAGGGGGCGTGACTGAAGCTTTCTTT TRBD1 TRBJ1-1 TRBV19 NA
CSARGQPLGKLFF TGCAGTGCTAGGGGACAGCCTTTGGGAAAACTGTTTTTT TRBD1 TRBJ1-4 TRBV20-1 NA
CASSTQGWQPQHF TGTGCCAGTAGTACCCAGGGGTGGCAGCCCCAGCATTTT NA TRBJ1-5 TRBV19 NA
CASSLAASGRNEQFF TGTGCCAGCAGCTTGGCAGCTAGCGGGAGGAATGAGCAGTTCTTC TRBD2 TRBJ2-1 TRBV5-8 NA
CASSLRGSTGELFF TGTGCCAGCAGCTTAAGGGGGAGCACCGGGGAGCTGTTTTTT NA TRBJ2-2 TRBV7-9 NA
CASSTGTGDGEQYF TGTGCCAGCAGCACCGGGACAGGGGATGGCGAGCAGTACTTC TRBD1 TRBJ2-7 TRBV7-8 few
CASSPKHGTGELFF TGTGCCAGCTCACCTAAGCACGGCACCGGGGAGCTGTTTTTT NA TRBJ2-2 TRBV18 NA
CASSSRTKNEQFF TGTGCCAGCAGTTCTCGGACTAAAAATGAGCAGTTCTTC NA TRBJ2-1 TRBV6-5 many